This is a list of T cell receptor beta chains from one sample in a study of read filtering for tumor transcriptome and immune sequencing. TCRdb re-called the reads through MiXCR, storing one row per CDR3 protein. The data contain under 25,000 distinct CDR3 sequences, 12% to 15% of them singletons. Sequencing used a population of CD138-negative cells sorted from bone marrow. Every receptor here comes from a donor aged 40 or over with multiple myeloma. Each CDR3 is given with its conserved first and last residue. The D gene is left open where the match is weak. The size entry is marked missing in some rows and otherwise reads once, few, many or a size class.

V	J	D	size	CDR3	DNA
TRBV29-1	TRBJ2-1	.	many	CSVVGSAYNEQFF	TGCAGCGTTGTAGGTAGCGCTTACAATGAGCAGTTCTTC
TRBV11-2	TRBJ2-1	.	many	CASRSGREQFF	TGTGCCAGCAGGTCAGGGAGGGAGCAGTTCTTC
TRBV7-2	TRBJ2-3	.	few	CASSLDGKNTDTQYF	TGTGCCAGCAGCTTAGACGGGAAAAACACAGATACGCAGTATTTT
TRBV6-5	TRBJ2-7	.	.	CASRPLGAPYEQYF	TGTGCCAGCAGGCCCCTTGGGGCACCATACGAGCAGTACTTC
TRBV20-1	TRBJ2-1	.	many	CSALRPDNEQFF	TGCAGTGCGCTCCGGCCTGACAATGAGCAGTTCTTC
TRBV7-9	TRBJ1-2	.	many	CASSPQGTNYGYTF	TGTGCCAGCAGCCCGCAGGGTACTAACTATGGCTACACCTTC
TRBV6-1	TRBJ2-6	.	.	CASRRRGPGANVLTF	TGTGCCAGCAGACGGAGGGGGCCCGGGGCCAACGTCCTGACTTTC
TRBV10-3	TRBJ2-2	.	many	CAISGGTDTTGELFF	TGTGCCATCAGCGGCGGGACAGACACCACCGGGGAGCTGTTTTTT
TRBV30	TRBJ2-3	TRBD2	.	CASHTSGSPDTQYF	TGTGCCTCCCACACCAGCGGGAGCCCAGATACGCAGTATTTT
TRBV28	TRBJ2-7	.	many	CASSWLVAPYEQYF	TGTGCCAGCAGTTGGTTGGTGGCACCCTACGAGCAGTACTTC
TRBV3-1	TRBJ2-1	.	.	CAGSKDLTVNNEQFF	TGTGCCGGCAGCAAAGATCTTACAGTGAACAATGAGCAGTTCTTC
TRBV20-1	TRBJ2-3	.	many	CAGSKTTDTQYF	TGCGCTGGGTCGAAGACCACAGATACGCAGTATTTT
TRBV19	TRBJ2-1	TRBD2	many	CASSASYWTSGNNEQFF	TGTGCCAGTAGTGCTAGTTATTGGACTAGCGGGAACAATGAGCAGTTCTTC
TRBV11-2	TRBJ2-3	TRBD2	many	CASSSSLSGRVTDTQYF	TGTGCCAGCAGCTCGTCGCTTAGCGGGAGGGTCACAGATACGCAGTATTTT
TRBV7-9	TRBJ2-7	.	.	CASSFGKGSNSYEQYF	TGTGCCAGCAGCTTTGGCAAGGGCAGTAATTCCTACGAGCAGTACTTC
TRBV4-1	TRBJ2-1	.	many	CASSQGAKGYNEQFF	TGCGCCAGCAGCCAAGGGGCTAAGGGTTACAATGAGCAGTTCTTC
TRBV11-3	TRBJ2-7	.	.	CASSLDGDMDEQYF	TGTGCCAGCAGCTTAGACGGGGATATGGACGAGCAGTACTTC
TRBV11-2	TRBJ2-6	.	.	CASSFGSLMSGANVLTF	TGTGCCAGCAGCTTTGGCAGCTTAATGTCTGGGGCCAACGTCCTGACTTTC
TRBV24-1	TRBJ2-1	TRBD2	many	CATSDAHGGRGSGRAYEQFF	TGTGCCACCAGTGATGCACATGGAGGCCGCGGGAGCGGGAGGGCGTATGAGCAGTTCTTC
TRBV2	TRBJ2-5	.	many	CASTRMRDQETQYF	TGTGCCAGCACCCGAATGCGGGACCAAGAGACCCAGTACTTC
TRBV25-1	TRBJ2-5	TRBD2	.	CASSPSGRQETQYF	TGTGCCAGCAGCCCTAGCGGAAGGCAAGAGACCCAGTACTTC
TRBV4-1	TRBJ2-2	.	.	CASSRGLGANTGELFF	TGCGCCAGCAGCCGGGGACTGGGGGCTAACACCGGGGAGCTGTTTTTT
TRBV7-9	TRBJ2-7	TRBD2	many	CASSPKTSGRHEQYF	TGTGCCAGCAGCCCCAAGACTAGCGGGAGGCACGAGCAGTACTTC
TRBV14	TRBJ2-5	TRBD1	many	CASSQNHQGEETQYF	TGTGCCAGCAGCCAAAACCACCAGGGGGAAGAGACCCAGTACTTC
TRBV7-8	TRBJ1-1	.	many	CASSLGHLLNTEAFF	TGTGCCAGCAGCTTGGGACACCTCCTGAACACTGAAGCTTTCTTT
TRBV19	TRBJ2-1	.	many	CASSISDRTYNEQFF	TGTGCCAGTAGTATATCGGACCGCACCTACAATGAACAGTTCTTC
TRBV20-1	TRBJ2-1	.	many	CSSTRAEYNEQFF	TGCAGCTCGACCCGCGCGGAGTACAATGAGCAGTTCTTC
TRBV11-3	TRBJ2-3	TRBD2	many	CASSLTSGMSDTQYF	TGTGCCAGCAGCCTGACTAGCGGGATGTCAGATACGCAGTATTTT
TRBV18	TRBJ2-7	TRBD2	.	CASSETSGSLHEQYF	TGTGCCAGCTCGGAGACTAGCGGGAGTCTCCACGAGCAGTACTTC
TRBV7-2	TRBJ2-1	.	many	CASSFPGNEQFF	TGTGCCAGCAGCTTCCCCGGCAATGAGCAGTTCTTC
TRBV28	TRBJ2-5	.	.	CARSGLEKETQYF	TGTGCCAGAAGTGGGCTAGAGAAAGAGACCCAGTACTTC
TRBV10-3	TRBJ2-1	.	many	CAISAYRVGAESSYNEQFF	TGTGCCATCAGTGCCTACAGGGTCGGGGCCGAGAGCTCCTACAATGAGCAGTTCTTC
TRBV19	TRBJ2-7	TRBD2	.	CASSMRSGRDRIKQYF	TGTGCCAGTAGTATGCGTAGCGGGCGGGACCGAATAAAGCAGTACTTC
TRBV5-5	TRBJ1-1	.	many	CASSFYSRNTEAFF	TGTGCCAGCAGCTTCTACAGCCGAAACACTGAAGCTTTCTTT
TRBV7-8	TRBJ2-6	.	.	CASSLAGVFSTGANVLTF	TGTGCCAGCAGCTTAGCCGGGGTTTTTAGTACTGGGGCCAACGTCCTGACTTTC